This T cell receptor beta chain was documented in a study of beta chain features in type 1 diabetes. Overall study: Researchers looked at 107,917,701 sorted cells across all samples.

This CDR3 spans 15 amino acids. From germline, CDR1 is SEHNR and CDR2 FQNEAQ (reference sequence). Deletions cut 2 bases from V and 5 bases from J, with 15 bases between. What was sequenced were expressed TCRB transcripts, since all of the isolated RNA had been reverse transcribed. Method: immunoSEQ multiplex PCR; TCRdb's copy keeps in-frame clones and lacks some. Here the sample spans 130,000 or so clones, roughly 9.3% being singletons. The TCR sequence derives from a middle-aged woman in good health. The genes are TRBV7-9 and TRBJ1-2; D ambiguous. Sequencing was carried out using central memory CD4+ T cells from blood. The CDR3 here is CASSLSGREGYGYTF. In DNA form, the CDR3 reads TGTGCCAGCAGCTTATCAGGACGGGAAGGGTATGGCTACACCTTC.